A selection of T cell receptor beta chains follows, all from one sample in a study of radiation and T cells in renal cell carcinoma. Method: immunoSEQ multiplex PCR; TCRdb's copy keeps in-frame clones and lacks some. Altogether some 150,000 clones are present, roughly 86% being singletons, with the ten largest covering approximately 13%. The input for sequencing was blood, taken from a patient whose treatment included radiotherapy and nephrectomy. The receptors come from a woman aged 50 to 60 with renal cell carcinoma. Each CDR3 is given with its conserved first and last residue. D genes are given only for firm matches.

d_call: TRBD1
j_call: TRBJ1-1
v_call: TRBV12-5
cdr3_nt: TGTGCTAGTGGTTTTATCTTGGACAGGGGAAACTCCCGTACTGAAGCTTTCTTT
cdr3_aa: CASGFILDRGNSRTEAFF

d_call: TRBD2
j_call: TRBJ2-1
v_call: TRBV7-3
cdr3_nt: TGTGCCAGCAGCTTATTAGTTAGCGGGTCCGGTGGGTATGAGCAGTTCTTC
cdr3_aa: CASSLLVSGSGGYEQFF

d_call: TRBD1
j_call: TRBJ1-1
v_call: TRBV6-6
cdr3_nt: TGTGCCAGCAGTTCCTGGGGGACAGGGGGAACTGAAGCTTTCTTT
cdr3_aa: CASSSWGTGGTEAFF

d_call: .
j_call: TRBJ2-1
v_call: TRBV5-1
cdr3_nt: TGCGCCAGCAGCTTGAGTATCCGTAATGAGCAGTTCTTC
cdr3_aa: CASSLSIRNEQFF

d_call: .
j_call: TRBJ2-3
v_call: TRBV7-2
cdr3_nt: TGTGCCAGCAGCTTTTCGTACGGGAGCACAGATACGCAGTATTTT
cdr3_aa: CASSFSYGSTDTQYF

d_call: .
j_call: TRBJ2-5
v_call: TRBV19
cdr3_nt: TGTGCCAGTAGTGAGGAGGGAGAGATGGAGACCCAGTACTTC
cdr3_aa: CASSEEGEMETQYF

d_call: .
j_call: TRBJ1-5
v_call: TRBV6-5
cdr3_nt: TGTGCCAGCAGGCCCCCGGGGAGTAGCAATCAGCCCCAGCATTTT
cdr3_aa: CASRPPGSSNQPQHF

d_call: .
j_call: TRBJ1-4
v_call: TRBV18
cdr3_nt: TGTGCCAGCTCACCATCAAGAGAAGAAAAACTGTTTTTT
cdr3_aa: CASSPSREEKLFF

d_call: .
j_call: TRBJ1-2
v_call: TRBV6-6
cdr3_nt: TGTGCCAGCAGACAACCGGGCACCTCCTATGGCTACACCTTC
cdr3_aa: CASRQPGTSYGYTF

d_call: TRBD1
j_call: TRBJ1-6
v_call: TRBV6-5
cdr3_nt: TGTGCCAGCAGGACTCCGGGACAGGGAGGCACACCCCTCCACTTT
cdr3_aa: CASRTPGQGGTPLHF

d_call: .
j_call: TRBJ1-4
v_call: TRBV5-1
cdr3_nt: TGCGCCAGCAGCCCGGGAGCAACTAATGAAAAACTGTTTTTT
cdr3_aa: CASSPGATNEKLFF

d_call: TRBD1
j_call: TRBJ2-3
v_call: TRBV6-6
cdr3_nt: TGTGCCAGCAGTTACGTTGGCAGGGGGACAGATACGCAGTATTTT
cdr3_aa: CASSYVGRGTDTQYF

d_call: TRBD1
j_call: TRBJ2-1
v_call: TRBV6-5
cdr3_nt: TGTGCCAGCAGTTACCAGGGACAGGGGAATAATGAGCAGTTCTTC
cdr3_aa: CASSYQGQGNNEQFF

d_call: .
j_call: TRBJ2-7
v_call: TRBV7-2
cdr3_nt: TGTGCCAGCAGCTTAGACCCGGGTTACGAGCAGTACTTC
cdr3_aa: CASSLDPGYEQYF

d_call: .
j_call: TRBJ2-3
v_call: TRBV7-9
cdr3_nt: TGTGCCAGCAGCTTAAGCAGGGGTAGGCAGTATTTT
cdr3_aa: CASSLSRGRQYF

d_call: TRBD1
j_call: TRBJ1-1
v_call: TRBV19
cdr3_nt: TGTGCCAGTAAGTTCCAGGACAGGGGGCTTGGTGAAGCTTTCTTT
cdr3_aa: CASKFQDRGLGEAFF

d_call: .
j_call: TRBJ2-1
v_call: TRBV14
cdr3_nt: TGTGCCAGCAGCCGACGGACGGTGGGCAATGAGCAGTTCTTC
cdr3_aa: CASSRRTVGNEQFF

d_call: .
j_call: TRBJ2-1
v_call: TRBV19
cdr3_nt: TGTGCCAGTAGTATAGCCGGGGGGCGCAACAATGAGCAGTTCTTC
cdr3_aa: CASSIAGGRNNEQFF

d_call: TRBD1
j_call: TRBJ1-4
v_call: TRBV6-5
cdr3_nt: TGTGCCAGCAGTTACGGGGACAGGGGTAATGAAAAACTGTTTTTT
cdr3_aa: CASSYGDRGNEKLFF

d_call: TRBD1
j_call: TRBJ1-1
v_call: TRBV5-1
cdr3_nt: TGCGCCAGCAGCCCGGGCAGGGGGCAGAGGTCGGACACTGAAGCTTTCTTT
cdr3_aa: CASSPGRGQRSDTEAFF

d_call: .
j_call: TRBJ2-5
v_call: TRBV6-1
cdr3_nt: TGTGCCAGCAGTGGGGTAGGGACCCAGTACTTC
cdr3_aa: CASSGVGTQYF

d_call: .
j_call: TRBJ1-2
v_call: TRBV10-3
cdr3_nt: TGTGCCATCAGTGGGACAGAGAGATATGGCTACACCTTC
cdr3_aa: CAISGTERYGYTF

d_call: .
j_call: TRBJ1-6
v_call: TRBV19
cdr3_nt: TGTGCCAGTAGTGGCCCGACCCTCCACTTT
cdr3_aa: CASSGPTLHF

d_call: .
j_call: TRBJ1-1
v_call: TRBV6-5
cdr3_nt: TGTGCCAGCAGTTACTCGACCCTTGTGAACACTGAAGCTTTCTTT
cdr3_aa: CASSYSTLVNTEAFF